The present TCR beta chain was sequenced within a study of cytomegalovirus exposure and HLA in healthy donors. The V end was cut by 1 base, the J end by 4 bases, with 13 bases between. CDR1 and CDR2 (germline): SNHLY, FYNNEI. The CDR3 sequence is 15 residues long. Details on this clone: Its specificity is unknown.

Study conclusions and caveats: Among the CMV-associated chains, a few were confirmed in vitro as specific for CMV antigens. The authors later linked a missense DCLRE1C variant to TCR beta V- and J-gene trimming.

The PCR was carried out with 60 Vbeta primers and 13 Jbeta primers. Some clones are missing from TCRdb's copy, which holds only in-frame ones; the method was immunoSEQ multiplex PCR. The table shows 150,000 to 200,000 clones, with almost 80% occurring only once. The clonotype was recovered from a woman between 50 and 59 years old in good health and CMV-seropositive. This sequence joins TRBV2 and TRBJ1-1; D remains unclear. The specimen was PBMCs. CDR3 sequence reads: CASSEGGGFSTEAFF. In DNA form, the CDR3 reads TGTGCCAGCAGTGAAGGTGGCGGGTTTTCCACTGAAGCTTTCTTT.